Described below is a single T cell receptor (beta chain) sequence and its context. Its antigen remains unknown. CDR3 length equals 14 residues. With 5 bases removed from V and 4 bases from J, the gap between germline ends came to 14 bases. In germline, CDR1 is SEHNR, CDR2 FQNEAQ (reference sequence). This record belongs to a study of CD8+ T cells in alopecia areata. Study-level results: Normal skin's resident alphabeta T cells are also sequenced in scalp samples. The study found TCR sharing across patients less clear than in mice, possibly for HLA reasons.

It was cDNA, reverse transcribed from extracted RNA, that served as the sequencing template. The method was immunoSEQ multiplex PCR; TCRdb's version includes in-frame clones alone and lacks a portion of them. Among 150,000 or so clones listed, 55% to 65% were seen once. The source material was CD4+ T cells sorted from blood. The origin of this receptor is a human donor in good health. This sequence joins TRBV7-9 and TRBJ2-5, with D possibly matching TRBD1 (5 bases). Here the CDR3 DNA reads TGTGCCAGCAGCCAAAGGACACCTAGAGAGACCCAGTACTTC. Amino acids: CASSQRTPRETQYF. Complete variable domain (other parts from reference TRBV7-9 and TRBJ2-5): DTGVSQNPRHKITKRGQNVTFRCDPISEHNRLYWYRQTLGQGPEFLTYFQNEAQLEKSRLLSDRFSAERPKGSFSTLEIQRTEQGDSAMYLCASSQRTPRETQYFGPGTRLLVL.